Sequencing of this TCR beta chain was carried out in a study of chemoradiotherapy in HPV16-positive cancers (dated by TCRdb to between 2021 and 2023). For context, the study as a whole: Candidate HPV-specific T-cell clones and common TCR motifs were defined by functional T-cell assays performed on cells from a couple of HPV16-positive patients. The study asked whether T-cell immunity against the HPV oncoproteins E6 and E7 changes during chemoradiotherapy and whether it affects survival. The candidate HPV-specific TCRs and motifs were then tracked in TCR repertoires from around 86 patients with HPV-related cancers. The investigation overall reported the following: The functional definition of HPV-specific T cells came from only a couple of HPV16-positive patients, and the survival association was reported for HPV16-positive patients. In HPV16-positive patients, expansion of HPV-responsive T cells during chemoradiotherapy was found to be associated with improved recurrence-free survival. Expansion of candidate HPV-specific clones and E7-related TCR motifs was observed in the tumor microenvironment during treatment, whereas no such expansion was observed for non-HPV-specific T cells.

Repertoires were sampled multiple times during chemoradiotherapy, which allowed clonal expansion in the tumor microenvironment to be followed. Libraries were prepared through the immunoSEQ multiplex PCR assay. This is the immuneACCESS table as TCRdb keeps it, with only in-frame sequences that have V and J called. A part of the clones is gone; compared with another copy, unresolved V genes explain less than half, and the rest is unexplained. This sample gives nearly 6,000 clones in total; 73% of them show up just once. The leading ten clones occupy about 10% of the sample. On this clone: What this receptor recognizes is not known. Base quality data are lacking; no much larger clone is found one base away.

Counted from cysteine to phenylalanine, this CDR3 has 11 amino acids. Solely the CDR3 DNA is kept, with 33 bases framed from the first base. Looking up the germline V gene yields CDR1 MDHEN and CDR2 SYDVKM. Compared with germline, V lacks 6 bases and J lacks 14 bases; bases without a gene match: 5. The chain links TRBV28 with TRBJ2-1, and TRBD1 aligns with 9 junction nucleotides. The sequence was collected from a human donor with HPV-associated anogenital cancer. Collection of the sample occurred from a patient who underwent chemoradiotherapy. The DNA is TGTGCCAGCAGCAACAGGGGGCGGAAGTTCTTC. Its product reads: CASSNRGRKFF.